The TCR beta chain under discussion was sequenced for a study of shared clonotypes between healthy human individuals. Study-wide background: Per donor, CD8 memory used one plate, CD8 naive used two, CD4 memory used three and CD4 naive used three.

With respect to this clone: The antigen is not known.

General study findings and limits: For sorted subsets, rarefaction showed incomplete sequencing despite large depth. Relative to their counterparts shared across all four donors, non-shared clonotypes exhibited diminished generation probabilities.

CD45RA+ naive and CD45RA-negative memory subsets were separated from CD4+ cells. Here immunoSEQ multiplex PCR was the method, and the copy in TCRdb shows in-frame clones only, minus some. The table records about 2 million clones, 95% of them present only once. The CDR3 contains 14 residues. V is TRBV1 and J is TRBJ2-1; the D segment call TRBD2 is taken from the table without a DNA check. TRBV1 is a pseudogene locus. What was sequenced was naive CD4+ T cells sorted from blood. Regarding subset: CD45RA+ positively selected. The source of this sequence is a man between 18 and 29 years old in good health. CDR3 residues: CTSRRTSGGDEQFF. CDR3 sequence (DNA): TGCACCAGCAGGCGGACTAGCGGGGGGGATGAGCAGTTCTTC.